The clone carrying this T cell receptor beta chain was observed at least ten times. Its target is unknown. For a library built for alpha chains, this beta chain is a stray read; little rests on its size. TCRdb ran MiXCR on the 5' RACE reads and lists one entry per CDR3 protein. There are around 18,000 distinct CDR3 sequences in the sample; 5.8% occur only once, and about 9.4% lies in the top ten. Time point defined: sample taken at primary tumor resection. The germline CDR1 and CDR2 sequences are DFQATT and SNEGSKA (reference sequence). V shed 1 base and J shed 4 bases, with 9 bases lying between them. The CDR3 consists of 13 residues. These data originate in a study of spatial heterogeneity in lung cancer. In the study overall: The average count in raw reads for each unique TCR and UMI combination exceeded nine appearances.

Study findings and constraints: Higher tumor mutation counts went along with higher counts of expanded intratumoral alpha and beta TCRs.

The starting material was lung tumor tissue, obtained at surgery. The chain couples TRBV20-1 to TRBJ2-3; D is possibly TRBD2 (6 bases). This TCR was recovered from a female donor with early-stage non-small cell lung cancer. The chain's CDR3 is CSARASAPDTQYF. CDR3 bases: TGCAGTGCTAGAGCTAGCGCCCCAGATACGCAGTATTTT.